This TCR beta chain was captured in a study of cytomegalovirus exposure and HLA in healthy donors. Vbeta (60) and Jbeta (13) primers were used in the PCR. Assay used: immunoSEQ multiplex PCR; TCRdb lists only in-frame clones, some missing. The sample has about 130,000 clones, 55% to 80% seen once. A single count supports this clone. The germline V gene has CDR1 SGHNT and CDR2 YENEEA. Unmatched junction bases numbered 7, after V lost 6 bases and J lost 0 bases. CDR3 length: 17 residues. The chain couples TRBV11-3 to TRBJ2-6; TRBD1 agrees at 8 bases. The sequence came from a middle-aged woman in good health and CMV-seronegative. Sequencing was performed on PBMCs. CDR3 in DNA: TGTGCCAGCAGTTCCGGGACAGGATCCTCTGGGGCCAACGTCCTGACTTTC. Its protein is CASSSGTGSSGANVLTF.